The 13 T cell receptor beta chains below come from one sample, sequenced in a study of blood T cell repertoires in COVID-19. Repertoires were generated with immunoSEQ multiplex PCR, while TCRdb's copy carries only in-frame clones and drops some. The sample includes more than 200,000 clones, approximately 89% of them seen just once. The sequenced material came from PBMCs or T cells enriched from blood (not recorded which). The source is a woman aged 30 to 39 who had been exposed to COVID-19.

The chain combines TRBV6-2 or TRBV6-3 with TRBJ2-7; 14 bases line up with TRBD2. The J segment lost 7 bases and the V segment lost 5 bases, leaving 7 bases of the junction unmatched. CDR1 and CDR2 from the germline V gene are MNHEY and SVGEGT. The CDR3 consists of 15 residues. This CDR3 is CASSLGLAGVDEQYF. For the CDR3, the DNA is TGTGCCAGCAGTCTGGGACTAGCGGGAGTCGATGAGCAGTACTTC.

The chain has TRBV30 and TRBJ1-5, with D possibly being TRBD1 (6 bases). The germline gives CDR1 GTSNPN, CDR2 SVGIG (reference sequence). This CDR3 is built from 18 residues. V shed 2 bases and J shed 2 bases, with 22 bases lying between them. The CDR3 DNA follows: TGTGCCTGGAGTCCTGTGCAGGGGTACCGGTATGGCAATCAGCCCCAGCATTTT. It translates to CAWSPVQGYRYGNQPQHF.

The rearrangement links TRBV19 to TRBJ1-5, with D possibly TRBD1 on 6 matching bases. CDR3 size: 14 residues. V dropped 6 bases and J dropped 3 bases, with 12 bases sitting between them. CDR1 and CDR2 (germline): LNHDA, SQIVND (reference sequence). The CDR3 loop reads CASRPTGNNQPQHF. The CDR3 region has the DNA TGTGCCAGTAGGCCGACAGGCAACAATCAGCCCCAGCATTTT.

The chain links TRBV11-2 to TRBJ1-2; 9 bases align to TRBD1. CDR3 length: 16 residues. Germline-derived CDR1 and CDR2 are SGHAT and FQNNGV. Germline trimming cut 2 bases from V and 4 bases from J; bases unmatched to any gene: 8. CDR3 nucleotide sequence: TGTGCCAGCAGCTTAATACAGGGGGCAGACAGCTATGGCTACACCTTC. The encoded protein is CASSLIQGADSYGYTF.

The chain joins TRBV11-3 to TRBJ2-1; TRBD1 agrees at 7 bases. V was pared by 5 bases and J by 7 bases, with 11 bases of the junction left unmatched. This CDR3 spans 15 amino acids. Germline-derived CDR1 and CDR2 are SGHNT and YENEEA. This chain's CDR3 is CASSPRGQGFNEQFF. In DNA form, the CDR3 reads TGTGCCAGCAGCCCGAGGGGGCAGGGCTTTAATGAGCAGTTCTTC.

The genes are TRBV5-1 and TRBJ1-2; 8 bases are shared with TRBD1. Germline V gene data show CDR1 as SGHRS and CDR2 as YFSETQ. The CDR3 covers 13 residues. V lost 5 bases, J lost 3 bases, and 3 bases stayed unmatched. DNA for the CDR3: TGCGCCAGCAGGACAGGGGCGGACTATGGCTACACCTTC. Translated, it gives CASRTGADYGYTF.

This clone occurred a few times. In DNA form, the CDR3 reads TGTGCCATTATAGGGGTGGGGAACACTGAAGCTTTCTTT. Translation: CAIIGVGNTEAFF. The gene calls are TRBV10-3 and TRBJ1-1, with D possibly TRBD1 on 5 matching bases. CDR3 length: 13 amino acids. In germline, CDR1 is ENHRY, CDR2 SYGVKD. V lost 9 bases and J lost 1, with 12 bases in between.

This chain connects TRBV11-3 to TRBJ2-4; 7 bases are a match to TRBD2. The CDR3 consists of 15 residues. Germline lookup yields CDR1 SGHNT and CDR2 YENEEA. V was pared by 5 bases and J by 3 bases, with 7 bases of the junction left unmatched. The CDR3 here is CASSDREEGKNIQYF. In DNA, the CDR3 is TGTGCCAGCAGCGACCGGGAGGAAGGCAAAAACATTCAGTACTTC.

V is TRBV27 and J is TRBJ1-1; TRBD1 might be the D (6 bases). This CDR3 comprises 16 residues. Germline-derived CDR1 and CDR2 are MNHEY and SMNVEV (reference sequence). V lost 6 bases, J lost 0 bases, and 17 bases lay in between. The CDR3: CASSPSQGPMNTEAFF. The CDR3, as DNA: TGTGCCAGCAGCCCCTCACAGGGACCCATGAACACTGAAGCTTTCTTT.

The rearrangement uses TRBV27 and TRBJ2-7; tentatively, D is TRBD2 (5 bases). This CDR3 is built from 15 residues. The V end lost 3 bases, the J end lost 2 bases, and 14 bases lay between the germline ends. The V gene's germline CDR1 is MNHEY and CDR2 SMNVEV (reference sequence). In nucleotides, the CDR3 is TGTGCCAGCAGTTTTGGGTTTGGGAGCGCCTACGAGCAGTACTTC. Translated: CASSFGFGSAYEQYF.

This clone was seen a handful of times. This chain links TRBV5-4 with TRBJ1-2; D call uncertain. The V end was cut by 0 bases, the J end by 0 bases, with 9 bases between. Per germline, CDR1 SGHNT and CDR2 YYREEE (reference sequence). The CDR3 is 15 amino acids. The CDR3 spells CASSLAADANYGYTF. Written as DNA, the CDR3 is TGTGCCAGCAGCTTGGCCGCAGATGCTAACTATGGCTACACCTTC.

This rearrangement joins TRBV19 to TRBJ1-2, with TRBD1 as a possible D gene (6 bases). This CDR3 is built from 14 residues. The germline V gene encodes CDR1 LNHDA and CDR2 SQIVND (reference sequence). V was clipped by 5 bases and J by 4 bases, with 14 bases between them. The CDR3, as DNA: TGTGCCAGTAGTTTACAGGGCCGGTCCTATGGCTACACCTTC. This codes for CASSLQGRSYGYTF.

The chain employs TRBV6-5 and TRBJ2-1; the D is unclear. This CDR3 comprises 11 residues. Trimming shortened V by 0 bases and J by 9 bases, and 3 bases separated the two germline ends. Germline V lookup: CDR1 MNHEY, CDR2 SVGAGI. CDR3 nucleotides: TGTGCCAGCAGTTACTCGAGTGAGCAGTTCTTC. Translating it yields CASSYSSEQFF.